This entry is about one TCR beta chain. The data were obtained in a study of blood T cell repertoires in COVID-19. Study background: From the United States, Italy and Spain came samples of acute and convalescent COVID-19.

In the original processing: By means of reference gene primer amplification, nucleated cell counts were estimated. Repertoires were generated with immunoSEQ multiplex PCR, while TCRdb's copy carries only in-frame clones and drops some. V, J and clone size were drawn from that table, and D and trimming were deduced from the DNA. The table records 140,000 to 150,000 clones, approximately 91% of them present only once. From germline, CDR1 is SGHNT and CDR2 YYREEE (reference sequence). The CDR3 totals 15 residues. V shed 3 bases and J shed 3 bases, with 10 bases lying between them. The sequenced material came from peripheral blood. The rearrangement links TRBV5-4 to TRBJ1-6; D unclear. The sequence came from a man between 65 and 85 years old with acute or convalescent COVID-19. CDR3 nucleotides: TGTGCCAGCAGCTACCGAGGGAACTATAATTCACCCCTCCACTTT. Amino acids: CASSYRGNYNSPLHF.